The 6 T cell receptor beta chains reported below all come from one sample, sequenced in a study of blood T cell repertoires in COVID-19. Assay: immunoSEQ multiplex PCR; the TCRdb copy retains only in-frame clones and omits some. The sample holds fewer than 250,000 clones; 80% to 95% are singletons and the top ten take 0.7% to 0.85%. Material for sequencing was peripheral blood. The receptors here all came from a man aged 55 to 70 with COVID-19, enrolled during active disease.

The chain's CDR3 is CASSVLQGPGELFF. CDR3 sequence (DNA): TGTGCCAGCAGCGTTCTCCAGGGGCCCGGGGAGCTGTTTTTT. The J gene is TRBJ2-2, the V gene TRBV9, with D possibly matching TRBD1 (6 bases). In germline, CDR1 is SGDLS, CDR2 YYNGEE. Trimming took 2 bases from V and 6 from J, leaving 11 bases between them. The CDR3 loop spans 14 amino acids.

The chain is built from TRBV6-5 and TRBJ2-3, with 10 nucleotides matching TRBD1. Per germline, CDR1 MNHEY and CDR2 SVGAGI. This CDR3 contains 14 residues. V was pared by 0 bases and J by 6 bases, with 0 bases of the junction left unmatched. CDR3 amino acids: CASSYSTGGDTQYF. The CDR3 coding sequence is TGTGCCAGCAGTTACTCGACAGGGGGCGATACGCAGTATTTT.

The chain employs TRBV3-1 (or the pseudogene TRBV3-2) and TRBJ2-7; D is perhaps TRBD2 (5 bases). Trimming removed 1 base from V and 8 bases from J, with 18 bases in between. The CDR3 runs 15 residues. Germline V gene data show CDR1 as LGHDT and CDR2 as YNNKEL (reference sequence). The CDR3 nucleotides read TGTGCCAGCAGCCAAGCTCAGCGCGACCGAGGGAAGCAGTACTTC. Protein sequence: CASSQAQRDRGKQYF.

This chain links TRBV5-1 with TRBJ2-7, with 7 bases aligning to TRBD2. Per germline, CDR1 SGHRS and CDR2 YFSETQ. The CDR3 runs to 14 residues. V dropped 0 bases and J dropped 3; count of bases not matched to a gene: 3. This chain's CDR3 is CASSLGEGHYEQYF. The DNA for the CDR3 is TGCGCCAGCAGCTTGGGGGAGGGCCACTACGAGCAGTACTTC.

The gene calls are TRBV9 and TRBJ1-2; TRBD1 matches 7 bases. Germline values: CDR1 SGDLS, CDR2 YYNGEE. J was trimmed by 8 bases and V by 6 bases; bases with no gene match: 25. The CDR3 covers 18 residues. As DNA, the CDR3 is TGTGCCAGCACCAAAAGCCCTCTACAGGGGAGCTCGGGGTGGGGCTACACCTTC. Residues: CASTKSPLQGSSGWGYTF.

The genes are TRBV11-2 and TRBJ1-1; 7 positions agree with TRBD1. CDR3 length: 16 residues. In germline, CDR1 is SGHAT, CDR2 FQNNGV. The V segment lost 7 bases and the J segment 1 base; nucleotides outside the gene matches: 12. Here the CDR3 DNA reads TGTGCCAGCACCATCGCGAGGGGGCGAGGGAACACTGAAGCTTTCTTT. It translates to CASTIARGRGNTEAFF.